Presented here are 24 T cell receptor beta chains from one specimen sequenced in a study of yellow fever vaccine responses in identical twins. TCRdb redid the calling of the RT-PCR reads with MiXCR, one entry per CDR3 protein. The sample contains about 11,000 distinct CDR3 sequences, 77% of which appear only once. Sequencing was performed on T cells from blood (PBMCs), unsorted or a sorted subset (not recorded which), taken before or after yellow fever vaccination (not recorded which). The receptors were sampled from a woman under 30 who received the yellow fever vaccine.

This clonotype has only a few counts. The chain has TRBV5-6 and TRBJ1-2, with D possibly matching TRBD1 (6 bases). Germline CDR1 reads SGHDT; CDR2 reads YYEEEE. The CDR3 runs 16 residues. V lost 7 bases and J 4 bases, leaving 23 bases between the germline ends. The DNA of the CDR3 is TGTGCCAGCGAACGGAGGGGGACGGGGGCAGTCTATGGCTACACCTTC. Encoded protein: CASERRGTGAVYGYTF.

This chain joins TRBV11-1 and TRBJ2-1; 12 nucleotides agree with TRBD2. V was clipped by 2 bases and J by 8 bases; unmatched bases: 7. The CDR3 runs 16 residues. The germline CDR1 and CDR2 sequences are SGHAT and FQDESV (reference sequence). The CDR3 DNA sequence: TGTGCCAGCAGCTTACGACTAGCGGGAGTATTTGATGAGCAGTTCTTC. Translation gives CASSLRLAGVFDEQFF.

This CDR3 is CASSPLLGGNTEAFF. The DNA of the CDR3 is TGTGCCAGCAGCCCTCTCCTAGGGGGGAACACTGAAGCTTTCTTT. The chain is built from TRBV7-6 and TRBJ1-1; maybe TRBD1 (6 bases). This CDR3 spans 15 amino acids. Trimming left V 5 bases short and J 1 base short, with 14 bases between. Germline CDR1 reads SGHVS; CDR2 reads FNYEAQ.

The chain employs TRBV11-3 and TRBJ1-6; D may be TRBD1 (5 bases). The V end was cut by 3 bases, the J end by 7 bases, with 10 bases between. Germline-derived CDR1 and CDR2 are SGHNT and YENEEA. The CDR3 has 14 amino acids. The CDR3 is CASSLGPGNSPLHF. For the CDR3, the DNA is TGTGCCAGCAGCTTGGGGCCGGGGAATTCACCCCTCCACTTT.

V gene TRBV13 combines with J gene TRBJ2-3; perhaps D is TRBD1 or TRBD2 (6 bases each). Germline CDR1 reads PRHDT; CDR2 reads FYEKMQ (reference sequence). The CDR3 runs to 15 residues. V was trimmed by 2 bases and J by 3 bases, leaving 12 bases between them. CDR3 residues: CASSLKGGPTDTQYF. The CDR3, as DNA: TGTGCCAGCAGCTTAAAGGGGGGCCCGACAGATACGCAGTATTTT. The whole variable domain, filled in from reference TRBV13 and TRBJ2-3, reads AAGVIQSPRHLIKEKRETATLKCYPIPRHDTVYWYQQGPGQDPQFLISFYEKMQSDKGSIPDRFSAQQFSDYHSELNMSSLELGDSALYFCASSLKGGPTDTQYFGPGTRLTVL.

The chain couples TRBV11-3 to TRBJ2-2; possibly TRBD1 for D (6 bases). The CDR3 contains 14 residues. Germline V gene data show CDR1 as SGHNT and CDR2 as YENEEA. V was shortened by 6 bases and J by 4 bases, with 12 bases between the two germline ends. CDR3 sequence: CASRHQGLTGELFF. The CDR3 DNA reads TGTGCCAGCAGACATCAGGGGCTCACCGGGGAGCTGTTTTTT.

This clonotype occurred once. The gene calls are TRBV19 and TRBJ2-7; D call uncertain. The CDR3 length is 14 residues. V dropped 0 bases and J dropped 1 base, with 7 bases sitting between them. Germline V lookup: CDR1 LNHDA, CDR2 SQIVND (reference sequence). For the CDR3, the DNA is TGTGCCAGTAGTATAGATGGTATTTCCTACGAGCAGTACTTC. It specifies CASSIDGISYEQYF.

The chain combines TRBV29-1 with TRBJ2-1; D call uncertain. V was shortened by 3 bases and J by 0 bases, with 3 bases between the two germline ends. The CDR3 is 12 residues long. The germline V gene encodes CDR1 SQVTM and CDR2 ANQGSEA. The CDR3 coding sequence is TGCAGCGTTGATCGCTCCTACAATGAGCAGTTCTTC. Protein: CSVDRSYNEQFF.

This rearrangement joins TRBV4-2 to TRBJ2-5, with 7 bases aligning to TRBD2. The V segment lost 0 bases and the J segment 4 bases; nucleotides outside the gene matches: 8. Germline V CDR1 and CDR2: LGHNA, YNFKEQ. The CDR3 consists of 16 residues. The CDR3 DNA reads TGTGCCAGCAGCCAAGACCCATCGGGAGGAGGAGAGACCCAGTACTTC. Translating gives CASSQDPSGGGETQYF.

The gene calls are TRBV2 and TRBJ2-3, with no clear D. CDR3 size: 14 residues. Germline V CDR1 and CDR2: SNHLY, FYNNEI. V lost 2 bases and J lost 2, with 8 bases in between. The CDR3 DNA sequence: TGTGCCAGCAGTGAATGGACCCACACAGATACGCAGTATTTT. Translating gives CASSEWTHTDTQYF.

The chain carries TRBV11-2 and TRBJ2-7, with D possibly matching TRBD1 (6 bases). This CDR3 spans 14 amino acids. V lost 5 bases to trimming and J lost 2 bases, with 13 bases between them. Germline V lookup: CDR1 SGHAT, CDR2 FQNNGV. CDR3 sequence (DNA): TGTGCCAGCAGCGTATACAGGGTACCCTACGAGCAGTACGTC. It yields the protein CASSVYRVPYEQYV.

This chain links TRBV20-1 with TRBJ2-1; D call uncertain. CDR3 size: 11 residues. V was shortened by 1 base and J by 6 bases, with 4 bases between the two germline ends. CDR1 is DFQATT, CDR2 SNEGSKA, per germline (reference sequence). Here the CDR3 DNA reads TGCAGTGCTAGAGTGGTCAATGAGCAGTTCTTC. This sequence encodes CSARVVNEQFF.

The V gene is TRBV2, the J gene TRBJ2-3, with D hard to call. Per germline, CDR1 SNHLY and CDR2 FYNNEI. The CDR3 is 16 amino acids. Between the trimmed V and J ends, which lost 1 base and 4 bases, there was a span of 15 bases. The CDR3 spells CASSEGPGLVADTQYF. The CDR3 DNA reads TGTGCCAGCAGTGAAGGTCCAGGCCTTGTTGCAGATACGCAGTATTTT.

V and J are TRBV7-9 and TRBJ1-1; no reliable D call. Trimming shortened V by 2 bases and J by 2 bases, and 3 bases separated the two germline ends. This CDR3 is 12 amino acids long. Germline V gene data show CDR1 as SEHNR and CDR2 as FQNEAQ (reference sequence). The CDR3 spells CASSLQNTEAFF. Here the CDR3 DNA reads TGTGCCAGCAGCTTACAAAACACTGAAGCTTTCTTT.

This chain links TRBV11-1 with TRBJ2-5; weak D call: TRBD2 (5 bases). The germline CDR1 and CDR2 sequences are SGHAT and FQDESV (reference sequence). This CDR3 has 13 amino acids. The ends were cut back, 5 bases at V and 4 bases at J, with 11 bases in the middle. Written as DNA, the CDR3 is TGTGCCAGCAGCAGTGGAGGATTAGAGACCCAGTACTTC. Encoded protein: CASSSGGLETQYF.

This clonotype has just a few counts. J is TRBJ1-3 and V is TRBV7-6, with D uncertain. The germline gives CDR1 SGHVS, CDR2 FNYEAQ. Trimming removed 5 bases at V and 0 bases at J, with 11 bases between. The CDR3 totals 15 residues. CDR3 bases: TGTGCCAGCAGCCCCGGCCCAGGCTCTGGAAACACCATATATTTT. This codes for CASSPGPGSGNTIYF.

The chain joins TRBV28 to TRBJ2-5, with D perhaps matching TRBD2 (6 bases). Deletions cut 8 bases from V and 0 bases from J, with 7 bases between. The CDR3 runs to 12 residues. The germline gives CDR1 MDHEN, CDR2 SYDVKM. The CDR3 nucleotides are TGTGCCAGCCGGGAGTACCAAGAGACCCAGTACTTC. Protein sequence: CASREYQETQYF.

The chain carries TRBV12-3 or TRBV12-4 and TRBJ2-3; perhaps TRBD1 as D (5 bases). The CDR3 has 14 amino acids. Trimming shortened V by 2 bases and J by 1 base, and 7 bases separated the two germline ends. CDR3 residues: CASSLTRGTDTQYF. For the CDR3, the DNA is TGTGCCAGCAGTTTAACCAGGGGCACAGATACGCAGTATTTT.

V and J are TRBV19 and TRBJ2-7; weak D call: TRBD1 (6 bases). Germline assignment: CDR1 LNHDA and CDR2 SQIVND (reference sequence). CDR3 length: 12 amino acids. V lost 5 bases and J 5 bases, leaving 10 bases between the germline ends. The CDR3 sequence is CASSSKGDEQYF. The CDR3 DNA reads TGTGCCAGTAGTTCCAAGGGGGACGAGCAGTACTTC.

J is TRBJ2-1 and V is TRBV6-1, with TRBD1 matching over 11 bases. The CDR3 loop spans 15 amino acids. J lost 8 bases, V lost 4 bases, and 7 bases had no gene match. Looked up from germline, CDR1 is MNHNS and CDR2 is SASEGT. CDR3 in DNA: TGTGCCAGCAGTGCCACCGGGACAGGGGGGGATGAGCAGTTCTTC. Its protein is CASSATGTGGDEQFF.

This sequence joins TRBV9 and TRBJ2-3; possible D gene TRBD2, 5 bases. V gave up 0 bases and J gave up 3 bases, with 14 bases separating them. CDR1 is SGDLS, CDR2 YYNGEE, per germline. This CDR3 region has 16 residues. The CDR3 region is CASSVGGRVLTDTQYF. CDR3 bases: TGTGCCAGCAGCGTAGGTGGGCGGGTTTTAACAGATACGCAGTATTTT.

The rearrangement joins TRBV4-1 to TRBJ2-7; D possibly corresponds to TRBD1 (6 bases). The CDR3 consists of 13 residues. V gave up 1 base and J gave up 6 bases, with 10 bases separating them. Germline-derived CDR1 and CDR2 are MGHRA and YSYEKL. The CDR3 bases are TGCGCCAGCAGCCAAGCACAGGGAGCCGAGCAGTACTTC. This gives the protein CASSQAQGAEQYF.

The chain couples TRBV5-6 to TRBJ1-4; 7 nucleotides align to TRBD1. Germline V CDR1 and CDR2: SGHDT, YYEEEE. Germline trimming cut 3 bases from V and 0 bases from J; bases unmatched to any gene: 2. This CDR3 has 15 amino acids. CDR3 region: CASSSGTATNEKLFF. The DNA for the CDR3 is TGTGCCAGCAGCTCCGGGACAGCAACTAATGAAAAACTGTTTTTT.

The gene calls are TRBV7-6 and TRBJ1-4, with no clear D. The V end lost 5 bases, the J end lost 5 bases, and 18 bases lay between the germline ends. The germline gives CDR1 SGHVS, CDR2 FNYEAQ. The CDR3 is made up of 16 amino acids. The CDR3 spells CASSPYRSGRNEKLFF. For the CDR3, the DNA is TGTGCCAGCAGCCCTTATCGCAGTGGACGCAATGAAAAACTGTTTTTT. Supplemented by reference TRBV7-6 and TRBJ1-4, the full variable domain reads GAGVSQSPRYKVTKRGQDVALRCDPISGHVSLYWYRQALGQGPEFLTYFNYEAQQDKSGLPNDRFSAERPEGSISTLTIQRTEQRDSAMYRCASSPYRSGRNEKLFFGSGTQLSVL.